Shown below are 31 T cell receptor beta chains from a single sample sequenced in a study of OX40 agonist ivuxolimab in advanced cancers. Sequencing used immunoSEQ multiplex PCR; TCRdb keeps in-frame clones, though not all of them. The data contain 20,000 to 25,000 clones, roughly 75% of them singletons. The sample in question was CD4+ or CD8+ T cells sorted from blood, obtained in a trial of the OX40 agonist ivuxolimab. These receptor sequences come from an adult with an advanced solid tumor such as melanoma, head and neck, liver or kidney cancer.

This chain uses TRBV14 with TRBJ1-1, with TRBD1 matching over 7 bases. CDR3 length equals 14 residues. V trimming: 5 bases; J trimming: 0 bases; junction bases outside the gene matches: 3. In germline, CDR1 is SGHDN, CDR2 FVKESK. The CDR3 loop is CASSGQALNTEAFF. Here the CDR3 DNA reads TGTGCCAGCAGCGGACAGGCACTGAACACTGAAGCTTTCTTT.

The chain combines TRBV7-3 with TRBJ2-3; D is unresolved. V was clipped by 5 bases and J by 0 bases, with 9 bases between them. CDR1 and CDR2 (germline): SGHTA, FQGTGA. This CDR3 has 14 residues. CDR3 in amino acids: CASSPSGSTDTQYF. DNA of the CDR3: TGTGCCAGCAGCCCTAGTGGGAGCACAGATACGCAGTATTTT. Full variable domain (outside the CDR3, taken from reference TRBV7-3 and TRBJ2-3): GAGVSQTPSNKVTEKGKYVELRCDPISGHTALYWYRQSLGQGPEFLIYFQGTGAADDSGLPNDRFFAVRPEGSVSTLKIQRTERGDSAVYLCASSPSGSTDTQYFGPGTRLTVL.

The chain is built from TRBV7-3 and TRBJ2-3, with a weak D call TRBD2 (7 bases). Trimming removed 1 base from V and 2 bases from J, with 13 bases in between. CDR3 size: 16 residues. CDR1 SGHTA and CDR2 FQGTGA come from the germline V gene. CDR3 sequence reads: CASSLMPGGNTDTQYF. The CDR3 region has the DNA TGTGCCAGCAGCTTAATGCCGGGGGGCAACACAGATACGCAGTATTTT.

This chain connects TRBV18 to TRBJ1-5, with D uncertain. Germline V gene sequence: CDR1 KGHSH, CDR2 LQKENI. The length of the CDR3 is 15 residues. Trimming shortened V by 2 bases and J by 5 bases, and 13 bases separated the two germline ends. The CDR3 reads CASSPDGKSYQPQHF. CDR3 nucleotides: TGTGCCAGCTCACCAGACGGCAAGTCGTATCAGCCCCAGCATTTT. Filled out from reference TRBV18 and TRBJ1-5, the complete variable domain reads NAGVMQNPRHLVRRRGQEARLRCSPMKGHSHVYWYRQLPEEGLKFMVYLQKENIIDESGMPKERFSAEFPKEGPSILRIQQVVRGDSAAYFCASSPDGKSYQPQHFGDGTRLSIL.

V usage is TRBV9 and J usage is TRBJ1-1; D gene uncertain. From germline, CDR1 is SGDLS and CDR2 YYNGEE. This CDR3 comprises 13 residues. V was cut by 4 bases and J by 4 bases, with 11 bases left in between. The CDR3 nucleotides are TGTGCCAGCAGCCCCCAAGCGGGCACTGAAGCTTTCTTT. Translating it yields CASSPQAGTEAFF.

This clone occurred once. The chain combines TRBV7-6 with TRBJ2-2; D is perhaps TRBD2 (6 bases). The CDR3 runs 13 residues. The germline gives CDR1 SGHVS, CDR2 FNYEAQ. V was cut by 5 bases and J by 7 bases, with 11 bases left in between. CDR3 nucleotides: TGTGCCAGCAGCGCCTCGGAGGGCGGGGAGCTGTTTTTT. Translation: CASSASEGGELFF.

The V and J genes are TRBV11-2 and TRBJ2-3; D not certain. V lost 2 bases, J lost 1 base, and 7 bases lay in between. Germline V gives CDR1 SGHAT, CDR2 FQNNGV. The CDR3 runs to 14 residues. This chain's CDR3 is CASSLNSRTDTQYF. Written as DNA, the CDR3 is TGTGCCAGCAGCTTAAACAGCCGCACAGATACGCAGTATTTT.

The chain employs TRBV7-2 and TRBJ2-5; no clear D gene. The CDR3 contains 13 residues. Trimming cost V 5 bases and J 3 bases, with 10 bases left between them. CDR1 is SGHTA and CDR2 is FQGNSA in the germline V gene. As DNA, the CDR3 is TGTGCCAGCAGCCCTCGTTATAAAGAGACCCAGTACTTC. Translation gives CASSPRYKETQYF.

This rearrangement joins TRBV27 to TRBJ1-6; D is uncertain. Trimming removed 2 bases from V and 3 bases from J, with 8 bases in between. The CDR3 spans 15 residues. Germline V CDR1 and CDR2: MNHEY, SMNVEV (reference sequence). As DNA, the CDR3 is TGTGCCAGCAGTTTAGGCGGCAACTATAATTCACCCCTCCACTTT. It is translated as CASSLGGNYNSPLHF.

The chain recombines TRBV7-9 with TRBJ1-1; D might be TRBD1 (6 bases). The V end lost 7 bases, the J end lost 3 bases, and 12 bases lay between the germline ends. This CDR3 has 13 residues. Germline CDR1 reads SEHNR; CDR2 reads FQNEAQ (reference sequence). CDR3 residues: CASTLGGHTEAFF. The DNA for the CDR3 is TGTGCCAGCACCCTCGGGGGCCACACTGAAGCTTTCTTT.

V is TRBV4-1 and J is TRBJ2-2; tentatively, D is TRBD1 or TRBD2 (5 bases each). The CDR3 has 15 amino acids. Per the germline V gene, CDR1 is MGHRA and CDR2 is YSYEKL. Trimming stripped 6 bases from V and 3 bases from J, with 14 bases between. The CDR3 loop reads CASRAPGRDTGELFF. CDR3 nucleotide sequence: TGCGCCAGCAGGGCCCCGGGGCGCGACACCGGGGAGCTGTTTTTT.

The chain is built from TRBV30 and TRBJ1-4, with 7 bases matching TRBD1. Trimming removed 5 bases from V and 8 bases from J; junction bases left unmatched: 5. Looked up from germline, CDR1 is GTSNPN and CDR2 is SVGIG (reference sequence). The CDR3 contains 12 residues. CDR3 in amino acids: CAWDREEEKLFF. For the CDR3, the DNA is TGTGCCTGGGACAGGGAGGAAGAAAAACTGTTTTTT.

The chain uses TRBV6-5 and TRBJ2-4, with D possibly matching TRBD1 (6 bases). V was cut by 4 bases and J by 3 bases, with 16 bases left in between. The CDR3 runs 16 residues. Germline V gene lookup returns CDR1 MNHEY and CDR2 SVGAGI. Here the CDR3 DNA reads TGTGCCAGCAGTTCGAGAACAGGGTTCGTCAAAAACATTCAGTACTTC. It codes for CASSSRTGFVKNIQYF.

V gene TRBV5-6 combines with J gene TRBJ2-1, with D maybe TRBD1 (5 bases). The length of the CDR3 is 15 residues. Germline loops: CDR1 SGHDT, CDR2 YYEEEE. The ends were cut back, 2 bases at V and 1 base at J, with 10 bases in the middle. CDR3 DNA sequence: TGTGCCAGCAGCTTCCGGCAGGGATCCTACAATGAGCAGTTCTTC. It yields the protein CASSFRQGSYNEQFF.

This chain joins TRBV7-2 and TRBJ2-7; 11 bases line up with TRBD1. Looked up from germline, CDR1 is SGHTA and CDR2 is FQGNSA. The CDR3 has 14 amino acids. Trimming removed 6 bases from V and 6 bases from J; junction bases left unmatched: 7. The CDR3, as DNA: TGTGCCAGCAGTCATGGACAGGGGGCGAGCGAGCAGTACTTC. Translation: CASSHGQGASEQYF.

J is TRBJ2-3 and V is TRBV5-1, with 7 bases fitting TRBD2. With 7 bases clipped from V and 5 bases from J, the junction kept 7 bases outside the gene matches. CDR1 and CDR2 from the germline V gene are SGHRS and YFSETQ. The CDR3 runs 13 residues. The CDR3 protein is CASARERGDTQYF. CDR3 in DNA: TGCGCCAGCGCTCGGGAGCGGGGAGATACGCAGTATTTT.

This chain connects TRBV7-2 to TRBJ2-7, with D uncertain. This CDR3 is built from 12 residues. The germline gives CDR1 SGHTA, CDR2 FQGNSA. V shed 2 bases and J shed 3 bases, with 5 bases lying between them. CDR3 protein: CASSLSRYEQYF. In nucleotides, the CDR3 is TGTGCCAGCAGCTTATCTCGCTACGAGCAGTACTTC.

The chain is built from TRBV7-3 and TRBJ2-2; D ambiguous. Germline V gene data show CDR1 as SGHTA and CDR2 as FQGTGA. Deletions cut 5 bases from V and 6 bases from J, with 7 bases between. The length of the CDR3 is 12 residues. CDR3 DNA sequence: TGTGCCAGCAGCCTTCGGCCCGGGGAGCTGTTTTTT. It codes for CASSLRPGELFF.

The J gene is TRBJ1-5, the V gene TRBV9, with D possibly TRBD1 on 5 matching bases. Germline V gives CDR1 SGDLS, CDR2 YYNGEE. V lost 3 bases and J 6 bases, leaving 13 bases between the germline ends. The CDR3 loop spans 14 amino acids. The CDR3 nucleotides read TGTGCCAGCAGCGCCCAAGGGGCCGGTCAGCCCCAGCATTTT. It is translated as CASSAQGAGQPQHF.

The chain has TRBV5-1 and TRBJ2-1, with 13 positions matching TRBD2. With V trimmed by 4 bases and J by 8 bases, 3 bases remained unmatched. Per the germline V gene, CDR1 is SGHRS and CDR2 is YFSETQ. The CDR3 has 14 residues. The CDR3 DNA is TGCGCCAGCAGCAAAGGGACTAGCGGGGATGAGCAGTTCTTC. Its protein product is CASSKGTSGDEQFF.

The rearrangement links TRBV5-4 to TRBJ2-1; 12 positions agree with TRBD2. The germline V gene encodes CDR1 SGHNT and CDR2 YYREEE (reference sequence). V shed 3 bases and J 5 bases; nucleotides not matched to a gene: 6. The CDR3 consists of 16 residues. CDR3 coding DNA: TGTGCCAGCAGCTCCCTAGCGGGGGGGCAGGACAATGAGCAGTTCTTC. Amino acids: CASSSLAGGQDNEQFF.

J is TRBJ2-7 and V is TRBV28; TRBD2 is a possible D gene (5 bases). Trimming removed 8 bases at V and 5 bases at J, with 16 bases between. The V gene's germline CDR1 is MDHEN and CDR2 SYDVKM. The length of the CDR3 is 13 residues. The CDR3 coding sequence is TGTGCCAGCCTCAAACCGGGATCCCACGAGCAGTACTTC. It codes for CASLKPGSHEQYF.

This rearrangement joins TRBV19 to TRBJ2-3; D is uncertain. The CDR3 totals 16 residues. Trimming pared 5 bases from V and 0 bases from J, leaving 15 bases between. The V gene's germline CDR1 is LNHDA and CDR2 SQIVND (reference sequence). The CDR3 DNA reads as TGTGCCAGTAGTTCAAGGCACACCACTAGCACAGATACGCAGTATTTT. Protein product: CASSSRHTTSTDTQYF.

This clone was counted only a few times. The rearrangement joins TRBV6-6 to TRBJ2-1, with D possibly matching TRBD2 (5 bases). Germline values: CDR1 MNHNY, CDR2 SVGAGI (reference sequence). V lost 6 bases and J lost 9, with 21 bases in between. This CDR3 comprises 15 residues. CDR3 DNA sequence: TGTGCCAGCAGAAACGGGGTAACAGCTTCTAGTGAGCAGTTCTTC. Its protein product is CASRNGVTASSEQFF.

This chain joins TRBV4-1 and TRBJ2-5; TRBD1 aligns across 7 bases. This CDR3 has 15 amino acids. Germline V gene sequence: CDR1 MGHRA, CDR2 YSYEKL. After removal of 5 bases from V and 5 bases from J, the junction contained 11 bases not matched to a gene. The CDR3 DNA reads TGCGCCAGCAGCTTCGAGGGGGCTCAACGGGAGACCCAGTACTTC. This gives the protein CASSFEGAQRETQYF.

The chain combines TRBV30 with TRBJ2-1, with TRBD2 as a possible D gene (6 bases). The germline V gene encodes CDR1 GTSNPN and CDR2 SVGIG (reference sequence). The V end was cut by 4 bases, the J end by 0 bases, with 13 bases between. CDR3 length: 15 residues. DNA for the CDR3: TGTGCCTGGAAGAGGGACTCGAGCTCCTACAATGAGCAGTTCTTC. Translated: CAWKRDSSSYNEQFF. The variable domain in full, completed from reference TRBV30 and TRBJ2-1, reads SQTIHQWPATLVQPVGSPLSLECTVEGTSNPNLYWYRQAAGRGLQLLFYSVGIGQISSEVPQNLSASRPQDRQFILSSKKLLLSDSGFYLCAWKRDSSSYNEQFFGPGTRLTVL.

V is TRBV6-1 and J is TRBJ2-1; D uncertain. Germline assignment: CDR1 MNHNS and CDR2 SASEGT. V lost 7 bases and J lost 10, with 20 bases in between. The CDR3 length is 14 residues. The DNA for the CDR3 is TGTGCCAGCACCATCAGGTTCGCAGAGAGGGAGCAGTTCTTC. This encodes CASTIRFAEREQFF.

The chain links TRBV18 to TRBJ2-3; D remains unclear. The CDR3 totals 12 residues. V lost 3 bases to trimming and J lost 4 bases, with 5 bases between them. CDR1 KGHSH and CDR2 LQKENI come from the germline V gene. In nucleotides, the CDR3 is TGTGCCAGCTCACCCGCGCCAGATACGCAGTATTTT. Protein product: CASSPAPDTQYF.

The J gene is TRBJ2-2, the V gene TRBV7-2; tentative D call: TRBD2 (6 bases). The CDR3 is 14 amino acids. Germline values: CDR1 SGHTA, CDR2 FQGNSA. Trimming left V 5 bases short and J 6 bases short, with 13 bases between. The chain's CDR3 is CASSPSGVAGELFF. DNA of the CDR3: TGTGCCAGCAGCCCGTCGGGGGTGGCCGGGGAGCTGTTTTTT.

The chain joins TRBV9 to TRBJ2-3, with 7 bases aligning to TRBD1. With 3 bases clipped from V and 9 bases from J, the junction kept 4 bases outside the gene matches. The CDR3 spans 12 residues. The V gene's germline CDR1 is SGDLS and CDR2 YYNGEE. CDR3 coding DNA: TGTGCCAGCAGCGCGGGACAGCTGACGCAGTATTTT. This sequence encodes CASSAGQLTQYF.

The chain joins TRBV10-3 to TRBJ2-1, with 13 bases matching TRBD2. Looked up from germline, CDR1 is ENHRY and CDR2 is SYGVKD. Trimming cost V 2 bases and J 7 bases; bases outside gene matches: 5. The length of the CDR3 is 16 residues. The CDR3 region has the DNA TGTGCCATCAGTGAGACTAGCGGGGGGGCCAAGAATGAGCAGTTCTTC. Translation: CAISETSGGAKNEQFF.